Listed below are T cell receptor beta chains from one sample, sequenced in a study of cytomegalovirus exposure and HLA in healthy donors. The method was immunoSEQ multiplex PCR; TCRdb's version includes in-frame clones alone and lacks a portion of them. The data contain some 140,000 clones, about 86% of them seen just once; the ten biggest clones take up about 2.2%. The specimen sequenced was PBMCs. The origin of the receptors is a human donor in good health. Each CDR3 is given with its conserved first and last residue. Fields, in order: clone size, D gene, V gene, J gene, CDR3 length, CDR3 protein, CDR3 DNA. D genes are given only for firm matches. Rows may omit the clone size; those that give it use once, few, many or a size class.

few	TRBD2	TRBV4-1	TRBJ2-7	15	CASSPGTSGYYEQYF	TGCGCCAGCAGCCCCGGGACTAGCGGTTACTACGAGCAGTACTTC
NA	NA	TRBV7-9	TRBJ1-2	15	CASSEEVGHHYGYTF	TGTGCCAGCAGCGAAGAAGTGGGACACCACTATGGCTACACCTTC
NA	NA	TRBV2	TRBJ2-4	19	CASSVQGAVPLIAKNIQYF	TGTGCCAGCAGCGTCCAAGGGGCCGTCCCCTTGATAGCCAAAAACATTCAGTACTTC
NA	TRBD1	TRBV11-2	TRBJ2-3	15	CASSSWDRAPDTQYF	TGTGCCAGCAGCTCGTGGGACAGGGCGCCAGATACGCAGTATTTT
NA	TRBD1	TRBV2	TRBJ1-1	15	CASSEALGQRIEAFF	TGTGCCAGCAGTGAAGCGCTGGGACAGCGGATTGAAGCTTTCTTT
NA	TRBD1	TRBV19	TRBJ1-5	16	CASSIPRGQGLQPQHF	TGTGCCAGTAGTATACCCAGAGGACAGGGCCTTCAGCCCCAGCATTTT
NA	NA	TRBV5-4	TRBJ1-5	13	CASSLGPNQPQHF	TGTGCCAGCAGCTTGGGGCCCAATCAGCCCCAGCATTTT
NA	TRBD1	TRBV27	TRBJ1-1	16	CASSLGPGQGYTEAFF	TGTGCCAGCAGTTTGGGGCCGGGACAGGGGTACACTGAAGCTTTCTTT
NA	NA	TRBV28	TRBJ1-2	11	CASSNRSGYTF	TGTGCCAGCAGTAACAGGTCTGGCTACACCTTC
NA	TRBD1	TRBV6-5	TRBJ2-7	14	CASSYGTASYEQYF	TGTGCCAGCAGTTACGGGACAGCCTCCTACGAGCAGTACTTC
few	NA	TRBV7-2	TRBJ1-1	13	CASSFSTNTEAFF	TGTGCCAGCAGCTTTAGCACGAACACTGAAGCTTTCTTT
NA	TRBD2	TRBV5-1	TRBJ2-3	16	CASSLTSGGSADTQYF	TGCGCCAGCAGCCTCACTAGCGGGGGGTCGGCAGATACGCAGTATTTT
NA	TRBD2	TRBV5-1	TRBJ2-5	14	CASNTGTRKETQYF	TGCGCCAGCAATACCGGGACTAGGAAAGAGACCCAGTACTTC
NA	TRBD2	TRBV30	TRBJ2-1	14	CASTATSGNNEQFF	TGTGCCTCTACGGCGACTAGCGGGAACAATGAGCAGTTCTTC
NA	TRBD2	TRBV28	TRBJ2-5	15	CASSFGLAGGETQYF	TGTGCCAGCAGTTTCGGGCTAGCGGGAGGTGAGACCCAGTACTTC
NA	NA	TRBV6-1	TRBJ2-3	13	CASSELTTDTQYF	TGTGCCAGCAGTGAACTAACCACAGATACGCAGTATTTT
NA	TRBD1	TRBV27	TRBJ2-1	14	CACRQGGPYNEQFF	TGTGCCTGCAGACAGGGGGGCCCCTACAATGAGCAGTTCTTC
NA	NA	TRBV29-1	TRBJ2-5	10	CSVAKETQYF	TGCAGCGTAGCTAAAGAGACCCAGTACTTC
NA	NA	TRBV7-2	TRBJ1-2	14	CASSLAGGDYGYTF	TGTGCCAGCAGCTTAGCCGGGGGGGACTATGGCTACACCTTC
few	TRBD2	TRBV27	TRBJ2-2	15	CASSLSGRGTGELFF	TGTGCCAGCAGCCTTAGCGGGAGAGGCACCGGGGAGCTGTTTTTT
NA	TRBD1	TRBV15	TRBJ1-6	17	CATRFSRGLEDNSPLHF	TGTGCCACCCGATTCTCCAGGGGGTTAGAGGATAATTCACCCCTCCACTTT
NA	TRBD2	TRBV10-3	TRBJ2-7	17	CAISDPGLAGASYEQYF	TGTGCCATCAGTGACCCGGGACTAGCGGGGGCCTCCTACGAGCAGTACTTC
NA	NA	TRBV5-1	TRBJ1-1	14	CASSLGTAATEAFF	TGCGCCAGCAGCTTGGGAACAGCTGCGACTGAAGCTTTCTTT
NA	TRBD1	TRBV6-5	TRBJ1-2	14	CASSYSRDRVQYTF	TGTGCCAGCAGTTACTCGAGGGACAGGGTACAATACACCTTC
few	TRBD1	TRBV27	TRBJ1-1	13	CASSLSGTAEAFF	TGTGCCAGCAGTTTATCTGGGACAGCTGAAGCTTTCTTT
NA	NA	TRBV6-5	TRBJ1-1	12	CAIGRSNTEAFF	TGTGCCATAGGTAGGAGTAACACTGAAGCTTTCTTT
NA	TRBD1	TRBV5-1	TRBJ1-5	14	CASSGRGQNQPQHF	TGCGCCAGCAGCGGCAGGGGACAGAATCAGCCCCAGCATTTT
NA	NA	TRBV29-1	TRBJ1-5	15	CSVEQARNSNQPQHF	TGCAGCGTTGAGCAGGCCCGGAATAGCAATCAGCCCCAGCATTTT
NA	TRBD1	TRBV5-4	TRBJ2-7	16	CASSLDGDRGSYEQYF	TGTGCCAGCAGCTTGGACGGGGACAGGGGCTCCTACGAGCAGTACTTC
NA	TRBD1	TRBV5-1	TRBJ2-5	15	CASSLAGTGGETQYF	TGCGCCAGCAGCCTAGCCGGGACAGGGGGAGAGACCCAGTACTTC